This T cell receptor beta chain was obtained from a study of blood T cell repertoires in COVID-19. Study context: The United States, Italy and Spain were the sources of the acute and convalescent COVID-19 samples.

Source study methods: Amplification from reference gene primers served as the basis for estimated nucleated cell counts. The protocol was immunoSEQ multiplex PCR, while the TCRdb copy is restricted to in-frame clones and leaves out a portion. The V and J calls and the clone size are those of that table, but D and trimming were determined from the DNA. The sample has roughly 180,000 clones; about four fifths are singletons. This CDR3 has 15 residues. The trim removed 6 bases at V and 4 bases at J, leaving 5 bases unmatched. From germline, CDR1 is MNHEY and CDR2 SVGAGI. During active infection, Seattle patients enrolled and were then monitored through disease.

The clonotype was recovered from a woman aged 40 to 49 with COVID-19, enrolled during active disease. This chain links TRBV6-5 with TRBJ2-1, with 11 bases lining up with TRBD2. The specimen was peripheral blood. The CDR3 region is CASSTTSGGYNEQFF. CDR3 sequence (DNA): TGTGCCAGCAGCACCACTAGCGGGGGATACAATGAGCAGTTCTTC.